This T cell receptor beta chain was captured by sequencing in a study of CD8 T cells in Susac syndrome. RNA, at about 0.5 to 1 ug, was reverse transcribed with random hexamers. Amplification of the TCR beta CDR3 was carried out by immunoSEQ multiplex PCR, which spanned a total of 54 Vbeta and 13 Jbeta segments. In TCRdb, the immunoSEQ multiplex PCR reads were re-called with MiXCR into one record per CDR3 protein. The sample records 50,000 to 65,000 distinct CDR3 sequences, approximately 94% being singletons. Sequencing of TCR beta was undertaken in CD8+ and CD4+ T cells derived from blood. TEMRA cells were enriched by FACS, and CD4+ and CD8+ T cells were negatively isolated. CDR3 length: 14 amino acids. From germline, CDR1 is SGHRS and CDR2 YFSETQ. Unmatched junction bases numbered 5, after V lost 2 bases and J lost 6 bases.

This chain links TRBV5-1 with TRBJ2-5; 9 nucleotides match TRBD1. This TCR derives from a human donor in good health. The sample comprised CD8+ T cells from PBMCs. The CDR3 loop is CASSFTGGGKTQYF. CDR3 nucleotides: TGCGCCAGCAGCTTTACAGGGGGCGGAAAGACCCAGTACTTC.